The 12 T cell receptor beta chains below come from one sample, sequenced in a study of T cell repertoires in cytomegalovirus infection. The antigens of these receptors remain unknown. TCRdb used MiXCR to reprocess the reads, holding one entry per CDR3 protein. The data hold a few hundred thousand distinct CDR3 sequences, with under 45% observed a single time. The sequenced sample was cultured PBMCs, obtained from culture after CMV antigen stimulation. Source of these receptors: a human donor in good health (CMV status not recorded). Some clones in this sample may be carry-over from other donors' samples.

The rearrangement joins TRBV5-6 to TRBJ1-1; D gene ambiguous. The germline V gene has CDR1 SGHDT and CDR2 YYEEEE. Trimming stripped 0 bases from V and 7 bases from J, with 10 bases between. This CDR3 contains 13 residues. The CDR3 loop is CASSLALAYEAFF. In DNA form, the CDR3 reads TGTGCCAGCAGCTTGGCCTTGGCATATGAAGCTTTCTTT.

There are a few counts of this clonotype. The chain has TRBV6-2 or TRBV6-3 and TRBJ2-2, with D perhaps TRBD1 (5 bases). V lost 4 bases to trimming and J lost 9 bases, with 12 bases between them. Germline CDR1 MNHEY, CDR2 SVGEGT. This CDR3 region has 13 residues. As DNA, the CDR3 is TGTGCCAGCAGTTTACAGGCCCGTCGGGAGCTGTTTTTT. Encoded protein: CASSLQARRELFF.

There are a few counts of this clonotype. V and J are TRBV7-2 and TRBJ1-6; no clear D. Deletions cut 3 bases from V and 8 bases from J, with 17 bases between. The germline gives CDR1 SGHTA, CDR2 FQGNSA. The CDR3 loop spans 16 amino acids. CDR3 amino acids: CASSFRGAQQHSPLHF. The CDR3 region has the DNA TGTGCCAGCAGCTTTAGAGGCGCGCAGCAGCATTCACCCCTCCACTTT.

This chain uses TRBV30 with TRBJ1-5, with D tentatively TRBD1 (5 bases). The CDR3 totals 17 residues. The ends were cut back, 1 base at V and 0 bases at J, with 16 bases in the middle. Germline CDR1 GTSNPN, CDR2 SVGIG (reference sequence). The CDR3 nucleotides read TGTGCCTGGAGTGCCAAGAACCCAGGGAATAGCAATCAGCCCCAGCATTTT. Amino acids: CAWSAKNPGNSNQPQHF. Together with reference TRBV30 and TRBJ1-5, the CDR3 gives the full variable domain: SQTIHQWPATLVQPVGSPLSLECTVEGTSNPNLYWYRQAAGRGLQLLFYSVGIGQISSEVPQNLSASRPQDRQFILSSKKLLLSDSGFYLCAWSAKNPGNSNQPQHFGDGTRLSIL.

This clonotype has a single count. The chain combines TRBV12-3 or TRBV12-4 with TRBJ2-7; perhaps TRBD1 as D (7 bases). Trimming took 2 bases from V and 6 from J, leaving 8 bases between them. CDR3 length: 12 amino acids. The CDR3 region has the DNA TGTGCCAGCAGTTTACAGGGGGGCGAGCAGTACTTC. This translates into CASSLQGGEQYF.

In its sample, this clonotype was seen once. The rearrangement uses TRBV7-2 and TRBJ2-3; 7 bases map to TRBD2. The CDR3 consists of 14 residues. The V gene's germline CDR1 is SGHTA and CDR2 FQGNSA. V was pared by 3 bases and J by 8 bases, with 8 bases of the junction left unmatched. CDR3 DNA: TGTGCCAGCAGCTTTACAGCGACTAGCCTTACGCAGTATTTT. The encoded protein is CASSFTATSLTQYF.

CDR3 sequence: CASSMRTAVGGETQYF. The CDR3 nucleotides read TGTGCCAGCAGCATGAGGACGGCAGTGGGGGGGGAGACCCAGTACTTC. This chain joins TRBV9 and TRBJ2-5; 7 bases align to TRBD2. J gave up 5 bases and V 4 bases, and 14 bases lay outside the gene matches. The CDR3 runs to 16 residues. Germline lookup yields CDR1 SGDLS and CDR2 YYNGEE.

CDR3 sequence (DNA): TGTGCCAGCAGTCGGGACAGGCGGCTAAAGTTCTTC. This encodes CASSRDRRLKFF. The V and J genes are TRBV2 and TRBJ2-1, with TRBD1 identical over 8 bases. Germline V gives CDR1 SNHLY, CDR2 FYNNEI. V was pared by 5 bases and J by 14 bases, with 8 bases of the junction left unmatched. This CDR3 comprises 12 residues.

The rearrangement joins TRBV7-9 to TRBJ1-6, with D maybe TRBD1 (5 bases). Germline V gene sequence: CDR1 SEHNR, CDR2 FQNEAQ (reference sequence). The CDR3 runs 15 residues. V was pared by 0 bases and J by 11 bases, with 14 bases between. The CDR3 region is CASSLAWGGPTPLHF. The CDR3 DNA reads TGTGCCAGCAGCTTAGCTTGGGGGGGTCCGACACCCCTCCACTTT.

The chain combines TRBV7-8 with TRBJ2-3; D gene unclear. V was cut by 4 bases and J by 1 base, with 12 bases left in between. The CDR3 contains 15 residues. CDR1 and CDR2 (germline): SGHVS, FQNEAQ. The CDR3 loop reads CASSSARFGTDTQYF. DNA for the CDR3: TGTGCCAGCAGCTCAGCTAGATTTGGCACAGATACGCAGTATTTT.

The chain joins TRBV5-1 to TRBJ1-4; D is uncertain. V was trimmed by 3 bases and J by 8 bases, leaving 14 bases between them. There are 14 residues in the CDR3. CDR1 and CDR2 (germline): SGHRS, YFSETQ. Written as DNA, the CDR3 is TGCGCCAGCAGCTCGGGAAGAGGACGCGAAAAACTGTTTTTT. Translating it yields CASSSGRGREKLFF.

The genes are TRBV12-3 or TRBV12-4 and TRBJ1-2, with 8 nucleotides matching TRBD1. V lost 8 bases to trimming and J lost 5 bases; unmatched junction nucleotides: 4. The CDR3 is 12 residues long. The CDR3 DNA follows: TGTGCCAGCGGACAGGGTAGTTATGGCTACACCTTC. As protein: CASGQGSYGYTF.